The present entry profiles one TCR beta chain with its context. These data are taken from a study of blood T cell repertoires in COVID-19. Per the authors' pipeline: Reference gene primer amplification yielded estimated nucleated cell counts. Assay: immunoSEQ multiplex PCR; the TCRdb copy retains only in-frame clones and omits some. That table gives V, J and clone size, and the DNA gave D and trimming. The profile covers roughly 70,000 clones, with approximately 91% appearing a single time and under 5% taken by the ten largest. The sample consisted of peripheral blood. This receptor was identified in a man in his 70s with acute or convalescent COVID-19.

For the CDR3, the DNA is TGTGCCAGCTCACAGGTACAGGGGGATATAACGCAGTATTTT. It translates to CASSQVQGDITQYF. The chain recombines TRBV18 with TRBJ2-3; 8 bases match TRBD1. This CDR3 is built from 14 residues. J lost 9 bases, V lost 4 bases, and 9 bases had no gene match. Germline loops: CDR1 KGHSH, CDR2 LQKENI.